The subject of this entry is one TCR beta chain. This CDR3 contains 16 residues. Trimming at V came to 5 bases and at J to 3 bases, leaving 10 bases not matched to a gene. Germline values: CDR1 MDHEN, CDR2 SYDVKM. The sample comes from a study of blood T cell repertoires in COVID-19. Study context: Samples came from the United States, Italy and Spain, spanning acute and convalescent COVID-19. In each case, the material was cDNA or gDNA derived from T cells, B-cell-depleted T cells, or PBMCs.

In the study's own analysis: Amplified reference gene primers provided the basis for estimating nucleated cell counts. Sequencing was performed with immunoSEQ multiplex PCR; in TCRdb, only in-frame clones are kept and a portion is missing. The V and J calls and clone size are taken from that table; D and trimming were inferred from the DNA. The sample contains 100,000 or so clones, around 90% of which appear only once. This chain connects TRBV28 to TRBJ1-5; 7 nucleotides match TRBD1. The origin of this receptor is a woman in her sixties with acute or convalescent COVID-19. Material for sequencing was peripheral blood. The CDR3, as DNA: TGTGCCAGCAGTCCCCGACAGGGCAGGAACAATCAGCCCCAGCATTTT. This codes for CASSPRQGRNNQPQHF.